Listed here is a single T cell receptor (beta chain). V lost 4 bases to trimming and J lost 7 bases; unmatched junction nucleotides: 12. The germline CDR1 and CDR2 sequences are MDHEN and SYDVKM. The CDR3 runs to 17 residues. Sequenced by immunoSEQ multiplex PCR; TCRdb stores in-frame clones only, minus some. The table has 85,000 to 90,000 clones, 75% to 90% seen once. The sample belongs to a study of blood T cell repertoires in COVID-19. The J gene is TRBJ1-6, the V gene TRBV28; TRBD1 aligns across 8 bases. The clonotype was recovered from a man at least 80 years old with active or convalescent COVID-19. Sequencing was carried out using peripheral blood. The chain's CDR3 is CASSSTGDRRGNSPLHF. CDR3 sequence (DNA): TGTGCCAGCAGTTCTACGGGGGACAGGAGAGGAAATTCACCCCTCCACTTT.